Each of the 7 T cell receptor beta chains below was sequenced from the same sample in a study of T-cell reconstitution after alpha-beta-depleted transplantation in children. Preparing the TCRbeta library involved the use of unique molecular identifiers. From the PCR reads, TCRdb called clonotypes with MiXCR, one entry per CDR3 protein. Of more than 75,000 distinct CDR3 sequences listed, 23% were seen once; the top ten hold about 22%. Sequencing used PBMCs, obtained before TCRalphabeta/CD19-depleted stem cell transplant. The receptors derive from a boy aged 2 to 10 with acute lymphoblastic leukemia, due to receive a stem cell transplant.

A word on this clonotype: The junction departs from germline at one end; a sequencing error may be responsible. The V and J genes are TRBV20-1 and TRBJ1-1, with a weak D call TRBD1 (5 bases). The germline V gene has CDR1 DFQATT and CDR2 SNEGSKA (reference sequence). This CDR3 comprises 16 residues. DNA of the CDR3: TGCAGTGCTAGCTGGGACGGGTCAGGGACGCACACTGAAGCTCTCTTT. Translation gives CSASWDGSGTHTEALF.

This clonotype was counted only a few times. The genes are TRBV9 and TRBJ2-3; possibly TRBD2 for D (6 bases). The V gene lost 7 bases and the J gene lost 3 bases, with 21 bases spanning the gap. Germline CDR1 SGDLS, CDR2 YYNGEE. The CDR3 is 16 amino acids. The CDR3 is CASGPGGTRITDTQYF. CDR3 bases: TGTGCCAGCGGCCCGGGCGGGACGAGAATAACAGATACGCAGTATTTT.

This clonotype occurred a few times. J is TRBJ1-3 and V is TRBV7-2; maybe TRBD1 (6 bases). The CDR3 is 16 residues long. V dropped 2 bases and J dropped 4 bases, with 15 bases sitting between them. The germline V gene has CDR1 SGHTA and CDR2 FQGNSA. The CDR3 bases are TGTGCCAGCAGCTTAACCCCGGGGGGGGCGGGAAACACCATATATTTT. Its translation: CASSLTPGGAGNTIYF.

The CDR3 nucleotides read TGCAGTGCTAACGAGGACCCCTATAATTCACCCCTCCACTTT. This codes for CSANEDPYNSPLHF. V is TRBV20-1 and J is TRBJ1-6, with D unresolved. The germline V gene has CDR1 DFQATT and CDR2 SNEGSKA (reference sequence). This CDR3 has 14 residues. V lost 4 bases and J 2 bases, leaving 9 bases between the germline ends.

The chain combines TRBV15 with TRBJ2-3, with D perhaps TRBD1 (5 bases). Looked up from germline, CDR1 is LNHNV and CDR2 is YYDKDF (reference sequence). This CDR3 spans 15 amino acids. Trimming stripped 8 bases from V and 3 bases from J, with 18 bases between. The DNA for the CDR3 is TGTGCCACCCAGGGTGTGGATGGAGTGACAGATACGCAGTATTTT. Translation gives CATQGVDGVTDTQYF.

The table lists this clonotype with a few counts. V usage is TRBV20-1 and J usage is TRBJ2-2; 9 bases are a match to TRBD1. Germline V CDR1 and CDR2: DFQATT, SNEGSKA (reference sequence). The length of the CDR3 is 15 residues. V shed 3 bases, J shed 5 bases, and the junction held 7 bases outside the gene matches. The DNA for the CDR3 is TGCAGTGCTAGTTCCGGGACAGGGCGGACCGGGGAGCTGTTTTTT. The encoded protein is CSASSGTGRTGELFF.

The chain couples TRBV5-1 to TRBJ2-7; either TRBD1 or TRBD2 may fit D (5 bases each). Germline V gene lookup returns CDR1 SGHRS and CDR2 YFSETQ. V dropped 1 base and J dropped 7 bases, with 15 bases sitting between them. The CDR3 has 14 amino acids. CDR3: CASSLSGQPKEQYF. The CDR3, as DNA: TGCGCCAGCAGCTTGAGCGGACAACCCAAGGAGCAGTACTTC.